This T cell receptor beta chain came from a study of blood T cell repertoires in COVID-19. For the study at large: Donors in the United States, Italy and Spain gave samples during acute or convalescent COVID-19. From T cells, B-cell-depleted T cells, or PBMCs came the material, which was cDNA or gDNA.

Original methodology: Estimates of nucleated cell counts were drawn from the amplification of reference gene primers. Produced via immunoSEQ multiplex PCR; TCRdb's table is partial and in-frame only. The V and J calls and clone size are taken from that table; D and trimming were inferred from the DNA. The repertoire consists of more than 95,000 clones, with roughly four fifths occurring once and the leading ten covering 4% to 6%. The CDR3 runs 14 residues. The J segment lost 4 bases and the V segment lost 11 bases, leaving 13 bases of the junction unmatched. Germline V gene sequence: CDR1 KGHSH, CDR2 LQKENI. This clone was seen only once.

The rearrangement uses TRBV18 and TRBJ1-2; 7 bases are a match to TRBD1. The origin of this receptor is a man aged 55-75 years with acute or convalescent COVID-19. Sequencing was done on a sample of peripheral blood. The CDR3 loop is CAAGPRQGFYGYTF. CDR3 bases: TGTGCCGCTGGCCCGCGACAGGGCTTCTATGGCTACACCTTC.